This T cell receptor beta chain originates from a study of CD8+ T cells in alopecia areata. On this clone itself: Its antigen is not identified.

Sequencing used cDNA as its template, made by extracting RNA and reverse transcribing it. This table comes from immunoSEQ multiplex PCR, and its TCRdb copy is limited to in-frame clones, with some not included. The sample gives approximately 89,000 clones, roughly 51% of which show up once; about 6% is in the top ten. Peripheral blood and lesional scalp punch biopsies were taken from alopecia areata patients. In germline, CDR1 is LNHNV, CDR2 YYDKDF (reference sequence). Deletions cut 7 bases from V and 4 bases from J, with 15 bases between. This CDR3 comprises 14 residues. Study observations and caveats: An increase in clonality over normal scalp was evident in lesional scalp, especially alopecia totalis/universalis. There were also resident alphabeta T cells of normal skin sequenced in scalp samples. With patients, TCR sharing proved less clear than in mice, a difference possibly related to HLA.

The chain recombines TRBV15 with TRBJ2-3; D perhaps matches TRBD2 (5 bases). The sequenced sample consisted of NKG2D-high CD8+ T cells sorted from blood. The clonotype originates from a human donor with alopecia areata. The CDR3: CATKAGSFADTQYF. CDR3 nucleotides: TGTGCCACCAAGGCGGGCTCTTTCGCAGATACGCAGTATTTT.